Below, one T cell receptor (beta chain) is given with its context. This sample was included in a study of blood T cell repertoires in COVID-19. Original processing notes: Quantification of nucleated cells was approximated via reference gene primer amplification. TCRdb keeps only in-frame clones here, not all; method: immunoSEQ multiplex PCR. The DNA was the basis for D and trimming; V, J and clone size are from that table. The data hold about 290,000 clones, with 70% to 90% observed a single time. V shed 6 bases and J 0 bases; nucleotides not matched to a gene: 1. CDR3 length: 13 amino acids. Germline CDR1 reads MNHEY; CDR2 reads SVGAGI.

The source of this sequence is a woman between 50 and 59 years old with active or convalescent COVID-19. Material: peripheral blood. The V call is TRBV6-5, the J call TRBJ2-5, with TRBD1 matching over 7 bases. The CDR3 is CASSGTDQETQYF. The CDR3 DNA reads as TGTGCCAGCAGCGGGACAGACCAAGAGACCCAGTACTTC.